The 18 T cell receptor beta chains below come from one sample, sequenced in a study of T cells after yellow fever vaccination (dated by TCRdb to between 2018 and 2021). The method behind the library was 5' RACE. Sequenced on an Illumina NovaSeq 6000. TCRdb applied fastp at Q25 and MiXCR to the public reads, then kept only in-frame beta chains. Each CDR3 protein gets just one entry, which takes the most common genes and DNA from the rows behind it. This sample gives some 390,000 distinct CDR3 sequences in total; around 20% of them show up just once. The ten top clones hold about a sixth of the sample. The meaning of the sample's treatment or condition label: live attenuated yellow fever vaccine strain. This specimen consisted of PBMCs, obtained before the yellow fever booster vaccination. These TCRs come from a man between 18 and 35 years old who received the YFV17D yellow fever vaccine.

The V gene is TRBV7-2, the J gene TRBJ1-2, with D maybe TRBD1 (5 bases). Trimming stripped 6 bases from V and 5 bases from J, with 16 bases between. Germline V gives CDR1 SGHTA, CDR2 FQGNSA. There are 14 residues in the CDR3. The CDR3, as DNA: TGTGCCAGCAGTACCTCGGGGGAGATTTATGGCTACACCTTC. Amino acids: CASSTSGEIYGYTF.

V and J are TRBV5-5 and TRBJ1-5, with D uncertain. The CDR3 totals 17 residues. Per germline, CDR1 SGHKS and CDR2 YYEKEE (reference sequence). Trimming removed 1 base from V and 9 bases from J, with 23 bases in between. CDR3 DNA: TGTGCCAGCAGCTTGAAAGGTTATGACGGCCTAGGTTGGCCCCAGCATTTT. It specifies CASSLKGYDGLGWPQHF.

This clonotype was observed a handful of times. Written as DNA, the CDR3 is TGCGCCAGCAGCCAAGGTCCCAACAGTCCCGGTTCACCCCTCCACTTT. It codes for CASSQGPNSPGSPLHF. This sequence joins TRBV4-1 and TRBJ1-6; the D is unclear. The CDR3 is 16 amino acids. Germline assignment: CDR1 MGHRA and CDR2 YSYEKL. V lost 1 base and J 9 bases, leaving 16 bases between the germline ends.

The V and J genes are TRBV20-1 and TRBJ1-5, with 10 positions matching TRBD1. CDR1 DFQATT and CDR2 SNEGSKA come from the germline V gene (reference sequence). CDR3 size: 16 residues. J lost 1 base, V lost 1 base, and 4 bases had no gene match. As DNA, the CDR3 is TGCAGTGCTAGAGGACAGGGGGCGCAAAGCAATCAGCCCCAGCATTTT. As protein: CSARGQGAQSNQPQHF.

This clonotype was detected only a few times. The genes are TRBV4-1 and TRBJ1-4; D unresolved. Per the germline V gene, CDR1 is MGHRA and CDR2 is YSYEKL. The germline V and J ends were trimmed by 2 bases and 8 bases, with 15 bases remaining between them. CDR3 length: 15 amino acids. CDR3 protein: CASSQKYLDPEKLFF. DNA for the CDR3: TGCGCCAGCAGCCAAAAATACCTCGACCCGGAAAAACTGTTTTTT.

This clonotype has ten or more counts. The V call is TRBV7-9, the J call TRBJ2-1, with 7 positions matching TRBD2. The CDR3 runs 15 residues. CDR1 is SEHNR and CDR2 is FQNEAQ in the germline V gene (reference sequence). With 5 bases clipped from V and 0 bases from J, the junction kept 4 bases outside the gene matches. CDR3 sequence: CASSPRGSSYNEQFF. Here the CDR3 DNA reads TGTGCCAGCAGCCCCCGCGGGAGCTCCTACAATGAGCAGTTCTTC.

The rearrangement joins TRBV7-9 to TRBJ1-2; D gene uncertain. Deletions cut 6 bases from V and 1 base from J, with 12 bases between. The CDR3 has 14 residues. From germline, CDR1 is SEHNR and CDR2 FQNEAQ (reference sequence). As DNA, the CDR3 is TGTGCCAGCAGGGCGGAGGGTCGTAACTATGGCTACACCTTC. This sequence encodes CASRAEGRNYGYTF.

Only a few counts were recorded for this clonotype. The chain uses TRBV20-1 and TRBJ1-1; 7 nucleotides agree with TRBD1. Germline values: CDR1 DFQATT, CDR2 SNEGSKA (reference sequence). This CDR3 has 14 residues. The V and J ends lost 6 bases and 0 bases, in that order; junction bases with no gene match: 7. The CDR3 here is CSAPRDSLNTEAFF. CDR3 coding DNA: TGCAGTGCCCCCCGGGACAGTTTGAACACTGAAGCTTTCTTT.

This clonotype was recorded a few times. The rearrangement uses TRBV18 and TRBJ2-1; D is uncertain. Germline CDR1 reads KGHSH; CDR2 reads LQKENI. The V gene lost 0 bases and the J gene lost 0 bases, with 12 bases spanning the gap. CDR3 size: 17 residues. The CDR3 protein is CASSPPMAKSSYNEQFF. The CDR3 nucleotides are TGTGCCAGCTCACCACCGATGGCGAAGAGCTCCTACAATGAGCAGTTCTTC. Full variable domain (outside the CDR3, taken from reference TRBV18 and TRBJ2-1): NAGVMQNPRHLVRRRGQEARLRCSPMKGHSHVYWYRQLPEEGLKFMVYLQKENIIDESGMPKERFSAEFPKEGPSILRIQQVVRGDSAAYFCASSPPMAKSSYNEQFFGPGTRLTVL.

This clonotype was seen more than once but under ten times. The V call is TRBV27, the J call TRBJ2-1; no clear D. Per the germline V gene, CDR1 is MNHEY and CDR2 is SMNVEV (reference sequence). The CDR3 has 16 amino acids. Trimming removed 0 bases from V and 2 bases from J, with 11 bases in between. Written as DNA, the CDR3 is TGTGCCAGCAGTTTATCCCCCGAACGGACCTACAATGAGCAGTTCTTC. Its translation: CASSLSPERTYNEQFF.

This clonotype occurred a few times. This chain links TRBV6-5 with TRBJ2-7; D unresolved. Germline V lookup: CDR1 MNHEY, CDR2 SVGAGI. V dropped 8 bases and J dropped 10 bases, with 15 bases sitting between them. This CDR3 contains 11 residues. CDR3 coding DNA: TGTGCCAGCTGGTCCCAGTCCCGTCAGTACTTC. Its translation: CASWSQSRQYF.

The chain recombines TRBV5-1 with TRBJ2-6; possible D gene TRBD2, 6 bases. With 4 bases removed from V and 2 bases from J, the gap between germline ends came to 10 bases. The CDR3 consists of 15 residues. Germline V CDR1 and CDR2: SGHRS, YFSETQ. CDR3 nucleotide sequence: TGCGCCAGCAGCGGGACTCGCCCTGGGGCCAACGTCCTGACTTTC. Translated, it gives CASSGTRPGANVLTF.

V and J are TRBV30 and TRBJ2-1; D gene uncertain. The CDR3 is 14 amino acids. V lost 0 bases to trimming and J lost 3 bases, with 9 bases between them. Germline V gives CDR1 GTSNPN, CDR2 SVGIG (reference sequence). CDR3: CAWSVWHRYNEQFF. DNA of the CDR3: TGTGCCTGGAGTGTTTGGCATCGCTACAATGAGCAGTTCTTC.

The chain has TRBV3-1 and TRBJ2-5, with 10 positions matching TRBD2. In germline, CDR1 is LGHDT, CDR2 YNNKEL (reference sequence). The CDR3 has 16 amino acids. The junction had 7 bases not matched to a gene; V was cut back by 2 bases and J by 4 bases. CDR3 coding DNA: TGTGCCAGCAGCCAAATGGGGACTAGCGCTGGAGAGACCCAGTACTTC. Translated: CASSQMGTSAGETQYF.

The chain carries TRBV10-3 and TRBJ2-1; 8 nucleotides line up with TRBD2. CDR1 is ENHRY, CDR2 SYGVKD, per germline. The V segment lost 10 bases and the J segment 7 bases; nucleotides outside the gene matches: 6. The CDR3 covers 12 residues. CDR3 in amino acids: CASSGVGNEQFF. The DNA of the CDR3 is TGTGCCAGTAGCGGGGTGGGGAATGAGCAGTTCTTC.

The genes are TRBV11-2 and TRBJ1-2; unclear D gene. The CDR3 loop spans 16 amino acids. V lost 4 bases, J lost 5 bases, and 20 bases lay in between. CDR1 SGHAT and CDR2 FQNNGV come from the germline V gene. The CDR3 reads CASSSPRIGTTYGYTF. CDR3 bases: TGTGCCAGCAGCTCCCCTCGTATCGGAACCACTTATGGCTACACCTTC.

The V gene is TRBV5-1, the J gene TRBJ1-1; tentatively, D is TRBD1 (6 bases). CDR1 is SGHRS and CDR2 is YFSETQ in the germline V gene. CDR3 size: 13 residues. V dropped 3 bases and J dropped 3 bases, with 9 bases sitting between them. CDR3: CASSWGLYTEAFF. The CDR3 bases are TGCGCCAGCAGCTGGGGGCTGTACACTGAAGCTTTCTTT.

The chain recombines TRBV19 with TRBJ1-5; D not resolved. The CDR3 length is 15 residues. Germline CDR1 and CDR2: LNHDA and SQIVND (reference sequence). V was shortened by 3 bases and J by 2 bases, with 11 bases between the two germline ends. The CDR3 protein is CASSMVVMRNQPQHF. The DNA for the CDR3 is TGTGCCAGTAGTATGGTAGTTATGCGCAATCAGCCCCAGCATTTT.